This TCR beta chain was sequenced in a study of technical replicates of blood from several donors. Per the germline V gene, CDR1 is GTSNPN and CDR2 is SVGIG (reference sequence). J gave up 6 bases and V 1 base, and 16 bases lay outside the gene matches. The CDR3 sequence is 17 residues long. TCRdb's table, derived via immunoSEQ multiplex PCR, lists solely in-frame clones and lacks some. The table lists around 72,000 clones, 75% to 95% of them singletons, with 0.35% to 0.4% in the top ten. Material for sequencing was T cells isolated from PBMCs. This TCR derives from a human donor in good health. Some clones in this sample may be carry-over from other donors' samples. The genes are TRBV30 and TRBJ2-7; 9 bases are shared with TRBD1. CDR3: CAWSAGTGRLWDREQYF. CDR3 DNA sequence: TGTGCCTGGAGTGCCGGGACAGGGCGCCTCTGGGATCGCGAGCAGTACTTC.